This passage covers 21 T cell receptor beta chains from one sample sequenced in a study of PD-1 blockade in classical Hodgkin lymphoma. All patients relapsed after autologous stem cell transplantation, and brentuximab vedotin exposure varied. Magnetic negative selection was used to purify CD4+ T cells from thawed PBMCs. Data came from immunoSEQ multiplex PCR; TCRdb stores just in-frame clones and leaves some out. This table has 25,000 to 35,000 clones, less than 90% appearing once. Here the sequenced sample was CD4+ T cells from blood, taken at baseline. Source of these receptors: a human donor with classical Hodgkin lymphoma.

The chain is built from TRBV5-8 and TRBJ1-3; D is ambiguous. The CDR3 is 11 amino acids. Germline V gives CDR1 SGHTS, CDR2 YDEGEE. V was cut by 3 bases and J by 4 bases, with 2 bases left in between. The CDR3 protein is CASSSGNTIYF. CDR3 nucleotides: TGTGCCAGCAGCTCGGGAAACACCATATATTTT.

The CDR3 DNA is TGTGCCAGCAGCGTAGGACAGGTTCCCTCCTACGAGCAGTACTTC. Protein: CASSVGQVPSYEQYF. The J gene is TRBJ2-7, the V gene TRBV5-4; TRBD1 aligns across 7 bases. This CDR3 comprises 15 residues. The germline V gene encodes CDR1 SGHNT and CDR2 YYREEE (reference sequence). Unmatched junction bases numbered 7, after V lost 4 bases and J lost 0 bases.

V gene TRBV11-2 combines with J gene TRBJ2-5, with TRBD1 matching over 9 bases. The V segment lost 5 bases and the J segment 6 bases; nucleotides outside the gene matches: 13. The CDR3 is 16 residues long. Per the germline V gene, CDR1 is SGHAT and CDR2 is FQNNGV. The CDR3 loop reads CASSLAAGTGRKTQYF. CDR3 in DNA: TGTGCCAGCAGCCTGGCCGCCGGGACAGGGCGAAAGACCCAGTACTTC.

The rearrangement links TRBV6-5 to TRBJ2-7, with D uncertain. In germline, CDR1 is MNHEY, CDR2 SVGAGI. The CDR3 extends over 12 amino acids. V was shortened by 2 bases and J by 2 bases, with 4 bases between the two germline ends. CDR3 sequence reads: CASSYPPYEQYF. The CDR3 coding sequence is TGTGCCAGCAGTTACCCCCCCTACGAGCAGTACTTC.

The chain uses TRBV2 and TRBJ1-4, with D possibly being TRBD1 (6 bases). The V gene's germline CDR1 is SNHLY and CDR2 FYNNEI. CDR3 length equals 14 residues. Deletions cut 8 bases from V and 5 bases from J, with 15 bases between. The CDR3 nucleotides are TGTGCCAGCCAGAACAGGGCCGGGAATGAAAAACTGTTTTTT. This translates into CASQNRAGNEKLFF.

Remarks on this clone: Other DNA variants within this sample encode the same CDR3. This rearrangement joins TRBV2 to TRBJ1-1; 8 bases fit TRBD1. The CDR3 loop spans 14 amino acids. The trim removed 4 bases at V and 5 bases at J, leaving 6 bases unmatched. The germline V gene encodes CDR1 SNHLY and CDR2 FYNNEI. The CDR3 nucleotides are TGTGCCAGCAGTGTACAGGGGGGAAGTACTGAAGCTTTCTTT. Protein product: CASSVQGGSTEAFF.

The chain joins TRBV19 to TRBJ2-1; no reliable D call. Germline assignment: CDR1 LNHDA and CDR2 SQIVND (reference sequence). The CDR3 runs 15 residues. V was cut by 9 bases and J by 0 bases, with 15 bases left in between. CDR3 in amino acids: CASKPGLISYNEQFF. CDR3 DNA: TGTGCCAGCAAGCCCGGCCTGATCTCCTACAATGAGCAGTTCTTC. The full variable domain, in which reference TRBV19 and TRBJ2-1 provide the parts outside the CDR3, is DGGITQSPKYLFRKEGQNVTLSCEQNLNHDAMYWYRQDPGQGLRLIYYSQIVNDFQKGDIAEGYSVSREKKESFPLTVTSAQKNPTAFYLCASKPGLISYNEQFFGPGTRLTVL.

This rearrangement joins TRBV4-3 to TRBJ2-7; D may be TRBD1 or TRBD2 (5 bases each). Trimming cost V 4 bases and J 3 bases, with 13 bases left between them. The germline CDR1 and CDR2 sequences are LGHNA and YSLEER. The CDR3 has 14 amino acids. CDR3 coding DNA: TGCGCCAGCAGCCGACTATTGGGGGACTACGAGCAGTACTTC. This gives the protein CASSRLLGDYEQYF.

This CDR3 reads CAWVFAGGTDTQYF. DNA for the CDR3: TGTGCCTGGGTCTTCGCAGGAGGAACAGATACGCAGTATTTT. The V call is TRBV30, the J call TRBJ2-3, with a tentative D call TRBD2 (5 bases). The length of the CDR3 is 14 residues. The V end was cut by 5 bases, the J end by 3 bases, with 15 bases between. The germline CDR1 and CDR2 sequences are GTSNPN and SVGIG (reference sequence). Based on the CDR3 plus reference TRBV30 and TRBJ2-3, the full variable domain is SQTIHQWPATLVQPVGSPLSLECTVEGTSNPNLYWYRQAAGRGLQLLFYSVGIGQISSEVPQNLSASRPQDRQFILSSKKLLLSDSGFYLCAWVFAGGTDTQYFGPGTRLTVL.

CDR3 sequence reads: CASSPTQIYNEQFF. CDR3 in DNA: TGTGCCAGCTCACCTACCCAGATTTACAATGAGCAGTTCTTC. The chain links TRBV18 to TRBJ2-1; D ambiguous. Deletions cut 3 bases from V and 4 bases from J, with 10 bases between. This CDR3 spans 14 amino acids. The germline CDR1 and CDR2 sequences are KGHSH and LQKENI.

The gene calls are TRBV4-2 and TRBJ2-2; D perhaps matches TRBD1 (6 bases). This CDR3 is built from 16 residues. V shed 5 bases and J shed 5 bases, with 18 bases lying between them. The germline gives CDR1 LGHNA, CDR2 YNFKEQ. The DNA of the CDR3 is TGTGCCAGCAGCGTCGGACGGACAGTCCTTACCGGGGAGCTGTTTTTT. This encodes CASSVGRTVLTGELFF.

In DNA form, the CDR3 reads TGTGCCAGCAGTTTTTTAGATACGCAGTATTTT. Amino acid sequence: CASSFLDTQYF. The chain carries TRBV6-1 and TRBJ2-3; D ambiguous. Trimming shortened V by 5 bases and J by 5 bases, and 5 bases separated the two germline ends. CDR1 is MNHNS, CDR2 SASEGT, per germline. The CDR3 runs 11 residues.

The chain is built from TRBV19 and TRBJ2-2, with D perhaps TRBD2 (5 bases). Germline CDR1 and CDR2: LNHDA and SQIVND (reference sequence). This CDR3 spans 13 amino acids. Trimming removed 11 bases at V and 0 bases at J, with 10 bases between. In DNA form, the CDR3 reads TGTGCCTCCCGGACTGCGAACACCGGGGAGCTGTTTTTT. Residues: CASRTANTGELFF.

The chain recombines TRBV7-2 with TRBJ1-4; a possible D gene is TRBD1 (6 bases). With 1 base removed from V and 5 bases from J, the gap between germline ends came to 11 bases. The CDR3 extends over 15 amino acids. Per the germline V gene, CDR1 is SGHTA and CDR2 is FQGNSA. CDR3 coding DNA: TGTGCCAGCAGCTTAGGGGGAAGGGGGAATGAAAAACTGTTTTTT. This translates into CASSLGGRGNEKLFF.

The CDR3 DNA reads as TGTGCCAGTAGTATCGGGGGTCTGGTGGGAGATAGCTACGAGCAGTACTTC. Its protein product is CASSIGGLVGDSYEQYF. The chain has TRBV19 and TRBJ2-7; D is possibly TRBD2 (6 bases). This CDR3 contains 17 residues. The V end lost 3 bases, the J end lost 3 bases, and 21 bases lay between the germline ends. CDR1 and CDR2 from the germline V gene are LNHDA and SQIVND (reference sequence).

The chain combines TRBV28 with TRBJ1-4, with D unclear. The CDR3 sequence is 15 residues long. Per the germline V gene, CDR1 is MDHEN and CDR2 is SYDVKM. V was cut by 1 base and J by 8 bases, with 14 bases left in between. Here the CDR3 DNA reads TGTGCCAGCAGTTTATCTACGTCAGGAGGGGAAAAACTGTTTTTT. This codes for CASSLSTSGGEKLFF.

CDR3 in DNA: TGTGCCAGCAGTAGACAGGGAGGGAACACTGAAGCTTTCTTT. Its translation is CASSRQGGNTEAFF. The gene calls are TRBV6-5 and TRBJ1-1; 7 positions match TRBD1. The germline V gene has CDR1 MNHEY and CDR2 SVGAGI. This CDR3 contains 14 residues. After removal of 5 bases from V and 1 base from J, the junction contained 4 bases not matched to a gene.

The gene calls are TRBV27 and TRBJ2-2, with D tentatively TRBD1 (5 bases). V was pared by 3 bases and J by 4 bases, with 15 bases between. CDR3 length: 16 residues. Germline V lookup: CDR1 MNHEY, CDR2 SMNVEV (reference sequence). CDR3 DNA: TGTGCCAGCAGTTTCATGTGGCAGGGTCGCACCGGGGAGCTGTTTTTT. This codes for CASSFMWQGRTGELFF.

The CDR3 sequence is CASRSRDRISGANVLTF. In DNA form, the CDR3 reads TGTGCCAGCAGATCCCGGGACAGGATCTCTGGGGCCAACGTCCTGACTTTC. The chain has TRBV7-2 and TRBJ2-6, with 8 nucleotides matching TRBD1. After removal of 6 bases from V and 0 bases from J, the junction contained 7 bases not matched to a gene. The germline gives CDR1 SGHTA, CDR2 FQGNSA. The CDR3 has 17 amino acids.

Here the CDR3 DNA reads TGTGCCAGTAAACAGCCGCCTCTCTATGGCTACACCTTC. Translated: CASKQPPLYGYTF. The chain links TRBV19 to TRBJ1-2; D gene ambiguous. CDR3 size: 13 residues. Trimming cost V 7 bases and J 4 bases, with 13 bases left between them. The germline V gene has CDR1 LNHDA and CDR2 SQIVND (reference sequence). Together with reference TRBV19 and TRBJ1-2, the CDR3 gives the full variable domain: DGGITQSPKYLFRKEGQNVTLSCEQNLNHDAMYWYRQDPGQGLRLIYYSQIVNDFQKGDIAEGYSVSREKKESFPLTVTSAQKNPTAFYLCASKQPPLYGYTFGSGTRLTVV.

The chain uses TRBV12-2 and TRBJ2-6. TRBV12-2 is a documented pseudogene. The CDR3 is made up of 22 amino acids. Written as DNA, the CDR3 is TGTGCAAGTCGCTTTAAAGGGAAGAGGGCGGGTCAGAGGGGCTCTGGGGCCAACGTCCTGACTTTC. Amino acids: CASRFKGKRAGQRGSGANVLTF.